What follows are 16 T cell receptor beta chains derived from one specimen sequenced in a study of shared clonotypes between healthy human individuals. Assay used: immunoSEQ multiplex PCR; TCRdb lists only in-frame clones, some missing. The table shows around 750,000 clones, with roughly 70% occurring only once. Sequencing was carried out using memory CD4+ T cells sorted from blood. Sample subset: CD45RA-negative fraction. These receptors were taken from a woman in her 30s in good health.

The table lists this clone with a count of one. In nucleotides, the CDR3 is TGTGCCAGCAGCGTAGGACTCGGGACTAGCGGCACAGATACGCAGTATTTT. The encoded protein is CASSVGLGTSGTDTQYF. The chain joins TRBV9 to TRBJ2-3; 10 bases line up with TRBD2. J was trimmed by 1 base and V by 0 bases; bases with no gene match: 5. This CDR3 spans 17 amino acids. CDR1 is SGDLS, CDR2 YYNGEE, per germline.

V and J are TRBV7-9 and TRBJ2-7; 11 nucleotides align to TRBD2. The germline CDR1 and CDR2 sequences are SEHNR and FQNEAQ (reference sequence). The CDR3 runs 15 residues. V lost 5 bases and J lost 5; bases outside the gene matches: 8. Written as DNA, the CDR3 is TGTGCCAGCAGCCCGGCTAGCGGGAGGTTCCACGAGCAGTACTTC. Protein: CASSPASGRFHEQYF.

This clone was detected ten times or more. The chain recombines TRBV6-6 with TRBJ2-1; 11 bases agree with TRBD2. V lost 11 bases to trimming and J lost 4 bases; unmatched junction nucleotides: 4. The CDR3 length is 13 residues. Looked up from germline, CDR1 is MNHNY and CDR2 is SVGAGI (reference sequence). The CDR3 protein is CASGTSGYNEQFF. CDR3 bases: TGTGCCTCCGGGACTAGCGGTTACAATGAGCAGTTCTTC.

The V and J genes are TRBV6-1 and TRBJ2-7; 11 bases line up with TRBD1. Unmatched junction bases numbered 7, after V lost 5 bases and J lost 4 bases. In germline, CDR1 is MNHNS, CDR2 SASEGT. This CDR3 is 15 amino acids long. CDR3 amino acids: CASSQPGQGGYEQYF. The DNA for the CDR3 is TGTGCCAGCAGTCAGCCGGGACAGGGGGGGTACGAGCAGTACTTC.

This clone has only one observation. Other nucleotide sequences in the sample specify the same CDR3. This chain connects TRBV28 to TRBJ1-1, with TRBD1 matching over 7 bases. This CDR3 is 15 amino acids long. The V segment lost 6 bases and the J segment 1 base; nucleotides outside the gene matches: 8. CDR1 is MDHEN, CDR2 SYDVKM, per germline. CDR3 sequence (DNA): TGTGCCAGCAGCCCACGACAGGGCTGGAACACTGAAGCTTTCTTT. It is translated as CASSPRQGWNTEAFF. Full variable domain (rest looked up from reference TRBV28 and TRBJ1-1): DVKVTQSSRYLVKRTGEKVFLECVQDMDHENMFWYRQDPGLGLRLIYFSYDVKMKEKGDIPEGYSVSREKKERFSLILESASTNQTSMYLCASSPRQGWNTEAFFGQGTRLTVV.

The rearrangement links TRBV7-2 to TRBJ2-2; D perhaps matches TRBD1 (5 bases). The CDR3 loop spans 15 amino acids. Germline CDR1 SGHTA, CDR2 FQGNSA. Trimming pared 2 bases from V and 1 base from J, leaving 8 bases between. The CDR3 coding sequence is TGTGCCAGCAGCTTAAGGGGCGGGAACACCGGGGAGCTGTTTTTT. Its translation: CASSLRGGNTGELFF.

V gene TRBV5-1 combines with J gene TRBJ1-2; D is perhaps TRBD1 (5 bases). V lost 3 bases and J lost 6, with 15 bases in between. CDR3 length equals 14 residues. The germline V gene encodes CDR1 SGHRS and CDR2 YFSETQ. CDR3 in DNA: TGCGCCAGCAGCTCTGGGGGTCAGGGTGATGGCTACACCTTC. Its protein product is CASSSGGQGDGYTF. Variable domain in full (rest from reference TRBV5-1 and TRBJ1-2): KAGVTQTPRYLIKTRGQQVTLSCSPISGHRSVSWYQQTPGQGLQFLFEYFSETQRNKGNFPGRFSGRQFSNSRSEMNVSTLELGDSALYLCASSSGGQGDGYTFGSGTRLTVV.

As for this clone: A single base separates this from a much larger clone, so it may be a read error. The identical CDR3 is also encoded by other nucleotide sequences in the sample. This chain connects TRBV29-1 to TRBJ2-1; TRBD1 is a possible D gene (6 bases). The CDR3 runs 12 residues. Germline CDR1 reads SQVTM; CDR2 reads ANQGSEA. V gave up 5 bases and J gave up 8 bases, with 13 bases separating them. CDR3 amino acids: CSVWTAGDEQFF. CDR3 DNA: TGCAGCGTTTGGACAGCCGGGGATGAGCAGTTCTTC.

This rearrangement joins TRBV27 to TRBJ2-7, with D possibly matching TRBD2 (6 bases). There are 16 residues in the CDR3. The V gene's germline CDR1 is MNHEY and CDR2 SMNVEV (reference sequence). Trimming removed 5 bases from V and 0 bases from J, with 17 bases in between. The chain's CDR3 is CASSAYRLASSYEQYF. The CDR3 DNA reads as TGTGCCAGCAGTGCCTACCGCCTAGCGAGCTCCTACGAGCAGTACTTC.

The chain has TRBV19 and TRBJ1-4, with TRBD1 matching 7 bases. The CDR3 covers 16 residues. V was pared by 4 bases and J by 8 bases, with 13 bases of the junction left unmatched. Germline CDR1 LNHDA, CDR2 SQIVND (reference sequence). CDR3 in DNA: TGTGCCAGTAGTAGAGGATCGGATAGGGGGCGAGAAAAACTGTTTTTT. Its translation: CASSRGSDRGREKLFF.

Comments on this clone: This sample also contains other DNA sequences that code for the same CDR3. The chain combines TRBV9 with TRBJ2-3; D is ambiguous. This CDR3 comprises 15 residues. Between the trimmed V and J ends, which lost 0 bases and 3 bases, there was a span of 11 bases. Germline V lookup: CDR1 SGDLS, CDR2 YYNGEE. As DNA, the CDR3 is TGTGCCAGCAGCGTAGCCCCGCGGAATACAGATACGCAGTATTTT. This gives the protein CASSVAPRNTDTQYF.

The CDR3 loop reads CASSQRGVSGSTDTQYF. CDR3 DNA sequence: TGTGCCAGCAGCCAGAGGGGAGTTAGCGGAAGCACAGATACGCAGTATTTT. This rearrangement joins TRBV5-8 to TRBJ2-3; D might be TRBD2 (6 bases). Germline V gene lookup returns CDR1 SGHTS and CDR2 YDEGEE. V shed 4 bases and J shed 0 bases, with 18 bases lying between them. This CDR3 spans 17 amino acids.

DNA of the CDR3: TGTGCCGGTGACAGCTCTGGGGCCAACGTCCTGACTTTC. It translates to CAGDSSGANVLTF. The chain uses TRBV2 and TRBJ2-6; D possibly corresponds to TRBD1 (5 bases). V lost 11 bases, J lost 0 bases, and 8 bases lay in between. Germline lookup yields CDR1 SNHLY and CDR2 FYNNEI. The CDR3 sequence is 13 residues long. Supplemented by reference TRBV2 and TRBJ2-6, the full variable domain reads EPEVTQTPSHQVTQMGQEVILRCVPISNHLYFYWYRQILGQKVEFLVSFYNNEISEKSEIFDDQFSVERPDGSNFTLKIRSTKLEDSAMYFCAGDSSGANVLTFGAGSRLTVL.

V and J are TRBV7-9 and TRBJ2-2; D unclear. Trimming removed 5 bases at V and 7 bases at J, with 11 bases between. The CDR3 contains 13 residues. CDR1 SEHNR and CDR2 FQNEAQ come from the germline V gene (reference sequence). The DNA for the CDR3 is TGTGCCAGCAGCACGTCCCTGGGCGGGGAGCTGTTTTTT. Amino acids: CASSTSLGGELFF. The full variable domain, its missing parts supplied by reference TRBV7-9 and TRBJ2-2, is DTGVSQNPRHKITKRGQNVTFRCDPISEHNRLYWYRQTLGQGPEFLTYFQNEAQLEKSRLLSDRFSAERPKGSFSTLEIQRTEQGDSAMYLCASSTSLGGELFFGEGSRLTVL.

The chain carries TRBV18 and TRBJ1-1; 7 nucleotides align to TRBD1. The CDR3 runs 14 residues. Trimming at V came to 6 bases and at J to 4 bases, leaving 8 bases not matched to a gene. The germline V gene encodes CDR1 KGHSH and CDR2 LQKENI. In DNA form, the CDR3 reads TGTGCCAGCTCTGATGCCAGGGGGATCACTGAAGCTTTCTTT. This translates into CASSDARGITEAFF.

The gene calls are TRBV28 and TRBJ2-7, with D hard to call. There are 11 residues in the CDR3. V dropped 6 bases and J dropped 3 bases, with 6 bases sitting between them. The germline V gene has CDR1 MDHEN and CDR2 SYDVKM. CDR3 region: CASRNNYEQYF. DNA for the CDR3: TGTGCCAGCAGAAACAACTACGAGCAGTACTTC.